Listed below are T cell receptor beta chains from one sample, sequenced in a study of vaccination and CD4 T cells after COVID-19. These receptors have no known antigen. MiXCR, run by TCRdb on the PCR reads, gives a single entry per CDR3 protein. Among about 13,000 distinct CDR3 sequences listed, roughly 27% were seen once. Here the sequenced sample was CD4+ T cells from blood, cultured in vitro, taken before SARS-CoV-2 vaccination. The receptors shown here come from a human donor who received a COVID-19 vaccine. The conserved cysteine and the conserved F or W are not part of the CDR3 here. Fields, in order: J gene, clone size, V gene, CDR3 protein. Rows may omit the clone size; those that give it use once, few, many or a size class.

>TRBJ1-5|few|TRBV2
ASSPDGQINQPQH
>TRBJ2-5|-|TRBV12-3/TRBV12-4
ASSSPQETQY
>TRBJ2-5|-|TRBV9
ASSVIGGGLQETQY
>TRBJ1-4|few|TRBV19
ASTGGQAGEKLF
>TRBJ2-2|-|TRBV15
ATSRERGPSRNTGELF
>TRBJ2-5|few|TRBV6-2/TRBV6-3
ASSPSRGQETQY
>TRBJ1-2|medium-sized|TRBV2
ASSAGGNGYT
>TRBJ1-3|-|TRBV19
ASSVGARATIY
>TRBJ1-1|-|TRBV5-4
ASRAGTGNPNTEAF
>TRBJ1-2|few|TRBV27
ASSLRAGGNYGYT
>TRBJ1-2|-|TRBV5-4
ASSLGQLQFYGYT
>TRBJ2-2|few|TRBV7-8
ASSASPGLAGGTGELF
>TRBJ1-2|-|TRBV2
ASSERRDSNGYT
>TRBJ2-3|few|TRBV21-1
ASSAPDRGRADTQY
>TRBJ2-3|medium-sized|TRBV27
ASSLGGDTQY
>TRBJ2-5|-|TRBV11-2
ASNLEGGGLETQY
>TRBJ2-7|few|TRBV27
ASSLGRPVDYEQY
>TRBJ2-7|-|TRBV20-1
SASRGAGNYEQY
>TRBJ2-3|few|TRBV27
ASSLSLPGLAGRGDTQY
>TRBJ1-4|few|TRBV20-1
SAIGRVGEKLF
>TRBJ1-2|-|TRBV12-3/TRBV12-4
ASSLPTSNYGYT
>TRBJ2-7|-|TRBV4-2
ASSQDPQGAHEQY
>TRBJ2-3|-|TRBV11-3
ASSLEVADTQY
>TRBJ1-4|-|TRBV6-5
ASSYARRGEGNEKLF
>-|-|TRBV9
ASSVAAGTSGGHEQY
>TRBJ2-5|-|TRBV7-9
ASSWWTGLGETQY
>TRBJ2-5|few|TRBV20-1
SATDRGFETQY
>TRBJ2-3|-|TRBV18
ASSPPGLAGDTQY
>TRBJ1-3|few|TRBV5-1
ASSLITGFSGNTIY
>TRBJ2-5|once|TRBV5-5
ASSPSVAGQQETQY
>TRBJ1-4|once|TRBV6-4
ASSDVETGGYRTNEKLF
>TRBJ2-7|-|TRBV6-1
ASSPQQGGGGEQY
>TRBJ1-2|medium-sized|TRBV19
ASSSQALQGSGSYT
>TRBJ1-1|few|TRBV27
ASSRHFRDRVTEAF
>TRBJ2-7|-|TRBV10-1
ASSVQGGYEQY
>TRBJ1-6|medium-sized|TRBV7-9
ASSFRDRGSPLH
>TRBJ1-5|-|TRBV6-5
ASSYTYSNQPQH
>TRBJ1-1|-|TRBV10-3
AISRDRERTEAF
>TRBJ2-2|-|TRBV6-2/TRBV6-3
ASSYSTGSTGELF
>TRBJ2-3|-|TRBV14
ASSQDVADTQY
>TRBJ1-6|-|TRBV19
ASLESWNSPLH
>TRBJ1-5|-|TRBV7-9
ASSSLAGSDQPQH
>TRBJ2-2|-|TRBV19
ASSWGGTNTGELF
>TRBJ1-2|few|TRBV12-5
ASGLVGRGSNYGYT